This is a list of T cell receptor beta chains from one sample in a study of T cell responses to AZD1222 COVID-19 vaccine. Profiled with immunoSEQ multiplex PCR; TCRdb holds only in-frame clones, not every one. The sample gives roughly 100,000 clones, 89% of which show up once; 44% is in the top ten. This material consisted of peripheral blood, taken 28 days after the second AZD1222 dose. Receptors were obtained from an adult who received the AZD1222 COVID-19 vaccine. The CDR3 runs from the conserved cysteine through the conserved F or W. The D gene is left open where the match is weak. Clone size appears in some rows only: once, few, many, or a class for an expanded clone.

clone_size j_call v_call d_call cdr3_aa
- TRBJ2-2 TRBV27 - CASSPGTSLPGELFF
- TRBJ2-7 TRBV5-8 - CASSHGTPSSYEQYF
- TRBJ2-7 TRBV5-1 - CASSLGDMAVHEQYF
- TRBJ1-5 TRBV19 TRBD1 CASSAAQGARSRSNQPQHF
- TRBJ2-5 TRBV12-3/TRBV12-4 - CASTLDRKTQYF
- TRBJ2-1 TRBV7-9 TRBD2 CASSLGASGRGDEQFF
- TRBJ2-7 TRBV18 - CASSPRQGLNEQYF
- TRBJ2-3 TRBV29-1 - CSGQTDTDTQYF
- TRBJ1-1 TRBV12-3/TRBV12-4 TRBD1 CASSRNRGEAFF
- TRBJ2-2 TRBV11-1 - CASSLGHITGELFF
- TRBJ2-7 TRBV28 TRBD2 CASSFLSSGSFYEQYF
- TRBJ2-1 TRBV7-9 TRBD1 CASSPDRGGLRNEQFF
- TRBJ2-7 TRBV5-1 - CASSPSRDEQYF
once TRBJ1-2 TRBV14 - CASSQDRAYGYTF
- TRBJ2-1 TRBV7-9 - CASSLTRGEQFF
- TRBJ2-7 TRBV13 - CASSLLQFEQYF
- TRBJ1-1 TRBV11-2 - CASSLEVSEAFF
- TRBJ2-2 TRBV28 TRBD1 CASRFNRGAAGELFF
- TRBJ1-6 TRBV18 TRBD1 CASSPYQDRGFLF
- TRBJ2-1 TRBV21-1 - CASSKTGRGPSSYNEQFF
- TRBJ2-2 TRBV7-9 TRBD1 CASSYLRTGGNTGELFF
few TRBJ2-3 TRBV5-1 TRBD1 CASSRRGQGTDTQYF
- TRBJ1-3 TRBV28 - CASSSPGHGFSGNTIYF
- TRBJ2-2 TRBV5-4 TRBD2 CASSLELAGGPNGELFF
- TRBJ2-7 TRBV7-3 TRBD2 CASSSMGLGTKKYF
- TRBJ2-7 TRBV7-9 - CASSPQAGYEQYF
- TRBJ2-1 TRBV2 TRBD2 CASSKLAGGPNEQFF
- TRBJ2-4 TRBV3-1/TRBV3-2 TRBD2 CASSHSAGVGTIQYF
- TRBJ2-3 TRBV7-9 TRBD1 CASRSRGPGDTQYF
- TRBJ1-2 TRBV5-4 - CASSASPATDSNYGYTF
- TRBJ1-6 TRBV27 - CASRPTHYNSPLHF
- TRBJ1-5 TRBV4-3 - CASSQDGGQPQHF
- TRBJ2-3 TRBV7-7 - CASSAQHQSGTDTQYF
- TRBJ1-4 TRBV7-2 - CASSRVGNTNEKLFF
- TRBJ1-4 TRBV28 - CASSLYSRGATNEKLFF
once TRBJ2-5 TRBV5-1 TRBD2 CASSRGGQWTQYF
- TRBJ1-2 TRBV6-1 - CASSERGRGRYGYTF
- TRBJ1-1 TRBV5-8 - CASSLVGTMNTEAFF
- TRBJ2-7 TRBV27 - CASSSGGKTYEQYF
- TRBJ1-6 TRBV7-3 - CASSQEEASPLHF
- TRBJ2-5 TRBV9 TRBD2 CASSTSGSRGETQYF
- TRBJ2-3 TRBV4-3 TRBD2 CASSQVGGGPTDTQYF
once TRBJ1-4 TRBV19 - CASSPRNSSPNEKLFF
- TRBJ1-2 TRBV12-3/TRBV12-4 - CASSLMGDYGYTF
once TRBJ1-1 TRBV30 - CAWSVQVMNTEAFF
- TRBJ2-3 TRBV5-4 TRBD2 CASSLVAGAIDTQYF
- TRBJ2-5 TRBV7-7 - CASSLVGRQETQYF
- TRBJ2-7 TRBV6-5 - CASNRQQSSYEQYF
- TRBJ2-7 TRBV19 - CASSTRQAPSYEQYF
once TRBJ1-2 TRBV27 - CASSLNGVNYGYTF
- TRBJ1-5 TRBV12-3/TRBV12-4 - CASSGDSRSSQHF
- TRBJ2-7 TRBV27 - CASSLGSVYEQYF
- TRBJ2-7 TRBV30 - CAWNLNSYEQYF
- TRBJ2-3 TRBV5-4 - CASSLNTDTQYF
- TRBJ1-2 TRBV5-1 - CASSLEAVLNYGYTF
once TRBJ1-4 TRBV6-5 - CASSLLWGTNEKLFF
- TRBJ2-3 TRBV3-1/TRBV3-2 - CASSPQGDTQYF